The source of this TCR beta chain is a study of sequential checkpoint blockade in melanoma. Produced via immunoSEQ multiplex PCR; TCRdb's table is partial and in-frame only. The repertoire holds some 13,000 clones, with over 60% as singletons. The treatment was: randomized to nivolumab then ipilimumab (arm A) or the reverse (arm B). The sequenced sample was CD8+ T cells sorted from blood (inferred from file names), obtained from a patient given nivolumab and ipilimumab in sequence. The receptor was isolated from a human donor with melanoma.

The CDR3 spells CASSLTGRETDTQYF. As DNA, the CDR3 is TGTGCCAGCAGCTTAACTGGAAGGGAGACAGATACGCAGTATTTT. The chain combines TRBV7-3 with TRBJ2-3; TRBD2 is a possible D gene (5 bases). The V and J ends lost 0 bases and 3 bases respectively, with 10 bases between them. The CDR3 has 15 residues. In germline, CDR1 is SGHTA, CDR2 FQGTGA.